This TCR beta chain is from a study of CD8 T cells in ankylosing spondylitis. General study points: Relatively rare in peripheral blood, disease-linked clones were also CD8+. Prior literature has documented some motif variants in synovial fluid and blood from reactive arthritis. Blood from ankylosing spondylitis patients appeared to carry a characteristic eight-variant TCR beta motif.

Regarding this clonotype: No antigen is known for it.

CDR3 length: 15 residues. CDR1 MNHEY and CDR2 SMNVEV come from the germline V gene (reference sequence). V lost 0 bases to trimming and J lost 4 bases, with 11 bases between them. The TCR beta libraries were generated through quantitative 5'-RACE incorporating molecular barcodes. TCRdb called the 5' RACE reads again in MiXCR, with one record for every CDR3 protein. This sample has under 450,000 distinct CDR3 sequences; 17% occur once, and the top ten carry 1%. The TCR originated in a male donor with ankylosing spondylitis. Input material: blood, either unsorted or a sorted T cell fraction (not recorded which). J is TRBJ2-3 and V is TRBV27, with D perhaps TRBD2 (6 bases). The CDR3 loop is CASSLSIRGSDTQYF. CDR3 nucleotides: TGTGCCAGCAGTTTATCGATCCGGGGGTCAGATACGCAGTATTTT.